The next 27 T cell receptor beta chains were all read from a single sample in a study of cytomegalovirus exposure and HLA in healthy donors. The study ran its PCR with 60 Vbeta and 13 Jbeta primers. Clones were sequenced by immunoSEQ multiplex PCR, and TCRdb holds only the in-frame ones, with some missing. The sample has tens of thousands of clones; about two thirds are singletons. Sequenced input: PBMCs. These receptors were taken from a middle-aged woman in good health and CMV-seropositive.

The CDR3 sequence is CASTYGAHYGYTF. The CDR3 region has the DNA TGTGCCAGCACTTATGGGGCCCACTATGGCTACACCTTC. V is TRBV2 and J is TRBJ1-2, with a tentative D call TRBD1 (5 bases). Trimming stripped 7 bases from V and 3 bases from J, with 12 bases between. The CDR3 runs to 13 residues. Germline values: CDR1 SNHLY, CDR2 FYNNEI.

This clone was seen more than once but under ten times. The rearrangement joins TRBV7-3 to TRBJ1-2, with 7 nucleotides matching TRBD1. V shed 5 bases, J shed 8 bases, and the junction held 8 bases outside the gene matches. The CDR3 has 13 residues. From germline, CDR1 is SGHTA and CDR2 FQGTGA. The CDR3 DNA reads TGTGCCAGCAGCCTCCTGACAGGGTACGGCTACACCTTC. This sequence encodes CASSLLTGYGYTF. The whole variable domain, remainder taken from reference TRBV7-3 and TRBJ1-2, is GAGVSQTPSNKVTEKGKYVELRCDPISGHTALYWYRQSLGQGPEFLIYFQGTGAADDSGLPNDRFFAVRPEGSVSTLKIQRTERGDSAVYLCASSLLTGYGYTFGSGTRLTVV.

The rearrangement links TRBV4-1 to TRBJ2-1, with 13 bases aligning to TRBD2. In germline, CDR1 is MGHRA, CDR2 YSYEKL. J was trimmed by 2 bases and V by 5 bases; bases with no gene match: 18. This CDR3 contains 21 residues. CDR3 coding DNA: TGCGCCAGCAGCGGCTCCGTGCGGGGACTAGCGGGGCGGGGGGCCTACAATGAGCAGTTCTTC. It translates to CASSGSVRGLAGRGAYNEQFF.

The CDR3, as DNA: TGTGCCAGCAGCGACAGGGGGGATGGCTACACCTTC. It encodes CASSDRGDGYTF. The chain is built from TRBV7-6 and TRBJ1-2; 9 positions match TRBD1. Germline V gene data show CDR1 as SGHVS and CDR2 as FNYEAQ. The CDR3 runs 12 residues. V trimming: 5 bases; J trimming: 6 bases; junction bases outside the gene matches: 1.

This chain connects TRBV7-3 to TRBJ2-6; D gene ambiguous. The CDR3 has 14 residues. Germline V gene sequence: CDR1 SGHTA, CDR2 FQGTGA. Between the trimmed V and J ends, which lost 2 bases and 10 bases, there was a span of 12 bases. In DNA form, the CDR3 reads TGTGCCAGCAGCTTAGATGCGGCTAGGAACGTCCTGACTTTC. This sequence encodes CASSLDAARNVLTF.

The chain uses TRBV11-2 and TRBJ2-2, with TRBD1 identical over 8 bases. Germline V lookup: CDR1 SGHAT, CDR2 FQNNGV. The CDR3 covers 15 residues. V gave up 4 bases and J gave up 1 base; unmatched junction bases: 2. The CDR3 DNA reads TGTGCCAGCAGCTCAACAGGGGGGAACACCGGGGAGCTGTTTTTT. Protein sequence: CASSSTGGNTGELFF.

The CDR3 sequence is CASSLEGVSGANVLTF. DNA of the CDR3: TGCGCCAGCAGCTTGGAGGGGGTTTCTGGGGCCAACGTCCTGACTTTC. This chain joins TRBV5-1 and TRBJ2-6; tentative D call: TRBD1 (6 bases). The V gene lost 0 bases and the J gene lost 1 base, with 8 bases spanning the gap. This CDR3 has 16 amino acids. CDR1 is SGHRS, CDR2 YFSETQ, per germline.

This clone was seen a few times. The rearrangement uses TRBV7-9 and TRBJ2-3; 7 bases are a match to TRBD2. Germline V gene sequence: CDR1 SEHNR, CDR2 FQNEAQ (reference sequence). This CDR3 is built from 16 residues. V was pared by 8 bases and J by 2 bases, with 13 bases of the junction left unmatched. The CDR3 DNA reads as TGTGCCAGCTCCCCCTCTCCGAGCGGGGACACAGATACGCAGTATTTT. It translates to CASSPSPSGDTDTQYF.

In its sample, this clone was seen once. The rearrangement joins TRBV19 to TRBJ1-5, with TRBD1 as a possible D gene (5 bases). There are 17 residues in the CDR3. V was shortened by 1 base and J by 6 bases, with 19 bases between the two germline ends. Germline-derived CDR1 and CDR2 are LNHDA and SQIVND (reference sequence). CDR3 region: CASSIAQRGGGRQPQHF. The DNA for the CDR3 is TGTGCCAGTAGTATAGCCCAGAGGGGAGGTGGTCGTCAGCCCCAGCATTTT. The full variable domain, with the rest looked up from reference TRBV19 and TRBJ1-5, is DGGITQSPKYLFRKEGQNVTLSCEQNLNHDAMYWYRQDPGQGLRLIYYSQIVNDFQKGDIAEGYSVSREKKESFPLTVTSAQKNPTAFYLCASSIAQRGGGRQPQHFGDGTRLSIL.

V gene TRBV28 combines with J gene TRBJ1-1; D possibly corresponds to TRBD1 (5 bases). The CDR3 runs 13 residues. V was clipped by 8 bases and J by 7 bases, with 17 bases between them. CDR1 and CDR2 (germline): MDHEN, SYDVKM. As DNA, the CDR3 is TGTGCCAGCGCCAGCGGGGGAGGTTTTGAAGCTTTCTTT. Its protein is CASASGGGFEAFF.

The chain is built from TRBV11-3 and TRBJ2-1; a possible D gene is TRBD2 (6 bases). The germline CDR1 and CDR2 sequences are SGHNT and YENEEA. The CDR3 is 12 amino acids. The V and J ends lost 5 bases and 10 bases respectively, with 12 bases between them. The chain's CDR3 is CASSQIGGEQFF. CDR3 sequence (DNA): TGTGCCAGCAGCCAGATTGGAGGGGAGCAGTTCTTC.

The rearrangement joins TRBV2 to TRBJ1-2, with 11 bases matching TRBD1. The CDR3 contains 13 residues. V lost 6 bases to trimming and J lost 7 bases; unmatched junction nucleotides: 4. Germline CDR1 is SNHLY and CDR2 is FYNNEI. In DNA, the CDR3 is TGTGCCAGCAGACCTGGGACAGGGGGTGGCTACACCTTC. It yields the protein CASRPGTGGGYTF.

This clone was detected only a few times. V is TRBV13 and J is TRBJ1-3; 7 bases align to TRBD1. With 1 base clipped from V and 2 bases from J, the junction kept 2 bases outside the gene matches. This CDR3 has 15 amino acids. CDR1 and CDR2 (germline): PRHDT, FYEKMQ (reference sequence). The CDR3 nucleotides are TGTGCCAGCAGCTTAGAGGGACAGCCTGGAAACACCATATATTTT. Translated, it gives CASSLEGQPGNTIYF.

J is TRBJ1-1 and V is TRBV2; 8 bases align to TRBD1. The CDR3 contains 14 residues. V gave up 5 bases and J gave up 0 bases; unmatched junction bases: 2. Per germline, CDR1 SNHLY and CDR2 FYNNEI. For the CDR3, the DNA is TGTGCCAGCAGTCGACAGGGGATGAACACTGAAGCTTTCTTT. Translated: CASSRQGMNTEAFF.

This chain links TRBV11-3 with TRBJ2-2, with 13 bases lining up with TRBD2. Germline V gene sequence: CDR1 SGHNT, CDR2 YENEEA. This CDR3 is 18 amino acids long. Germline trimming cut 5 bases from V and 3 bases from J; bases unmatched to any gene: 9. The CDR3 is CASSKGLAGVWDTGELFF. In DNA form, the CDR3 reads TGTGCCAGCAGCAAAGGACTAGCGGGGGTCTGGGACACCGGGGAGCTGTTTTTT.

This CDR3 reads CASRRTGDEKLFF. The CDR3 DNA is TGTGCCAGCAGACGGACAGGGGATGAAAAACTGTTTTTT. The chain employs TRBV9 and TRBJ1-4, with 9 bases identical to TRBD1. The germline gives CDR1 SGDLS, CDR2 YYNGEE. The CDR3 spans 13 residues. The V gene end was trimmed by 5 bases and the J gene end by 6 bases; junction bases not matched to a gene: 2. Drawing the rest from reference TRBV9 and TRBJ1-4, the complete variable domain is DSGVTQTPKHLITATGQRVTLRCSPRSGDLSVYWYQQSLDQGLQFLIQYYNGEERAKGNILERFSAQQFPDLHSELNLSSLELGDSALYFCASRRTGDEKLFFGSGTQLSVL.

This clone was seen once. This chain connects TRBV5-1 to TRBJ2-1; 8 nucleotides agree with TRBD1. The ends lost 4 bases at V and 3 bases at J; junction bases unmatched: 3. This CDR3 has 14 residues. CDR1 and CDR2 (germline): SGHRS, YFSETQ. CDR3 loop: CASSGQGVYNEQFF. The CDR3 region has the DNA TGCGCCAGCAGCGGACAGGGAGTCTACAATGAGCAGTTCTTC.

This clone occurred a few times. The rearrangement uses TRBV29-1 and TRBJ2-1; 8 bases are a match to TRBD1. V shed 5 bases, J shed 4 bases, and the junction held 10 bases outside the gene matches. The CDR3 is made up of 15 amino acids. Germline V gene data show CDR1 as SQVTM and CDR2 as ANQGSEA. CDR3 sequence: CSVKGTGGGYNEQFF. In DNA form, the CDR3 reads TGCAGCGTTAAGGGTACAGGGGGTGGGTACAATGAGCAGTTCTTC.

This chain connects TRBV29-1 to TRBJ2-3; D gene uncertain. With 7 bases removed from V and 4 bases from J, the gap between germline ends came to 15 bases. The CDR3 sequence is 13 residues long. In germline, CDR1 is SQVTM, CDR2 ANQGSEA. Written as DNA, the CDR3 is TGCAGCGCCACCCAGTTCCTGTCAGATACGCAGTATTTT. It is translated as CSATQFLSDTQYF.

The chain carries TRBV5-1 and TRBJ2-1; D unresolved. The germline V and J ends were trimmed by 3 bases and 4 bases, with 14 bases remaining between them. The CDR3 contains 15 residues. The germline gives CDR1 SGHRS, CDR2 YFSETQ. CDR3 amino acids: CASSSTANPYNEQFF. The DNA of the CDR3 is TGCGCCAGCAGCTCAACAGCAAACCCTTACAATGAGCAGTTCTTC.

The chain uses TRBV5-1 and TRBJ2-2, with D unresolved. Deletions cut 2 bases from V and 2 bases from J, with 10 bases between. Germline CDR1 is SGHRS and CDR2 is YFSETQ. This CDR3 region has 15 residues. CDR3: CASSLAQINTGELFF. The CDR3 bases are TGCGCCAGCAGCTTAGCGCAGATAAACACCGGGGAGCTGTTTTTT.

This sequence joins TRBV10-3 and TRBJ1-1; the D is unclear. The ends were cut back, 1 base at V and 2 bases at J, with 8 bases in the middle. Per germline, CDR1 ENHRY and CDR2 SYGVKD. This CDR3 spans 14 amino acids. CDR3 amino acids: CAISEWAANTEAFF. The DNA for the CDR3 is TGTGCCATCAGTGAGTGGGCAGCTAACACTGAAGCTTTCTTT.

The chain employs TRBV29-1 and TRBJ1-5; 7 bases align to TRBD1. Unmatched junction bases numbered 5, after V lost 5 bases and J lost 4 bases. The CDR3 extends over 13 amino acids. The germline V gene encodes CDR1 SQVTM and CDR2 ANQGSEA. CDR3 sequence: CSVSGTANQPQHF. DNA for the CDR3: TGCAGCGTTTCCGGGACAGCGAATCAGCCCCAGCATTTT.

The rearrangement uses TRBV9 and TRBJ1-2; D is perhaps TRBD1 (5 bases). CDR1 and CDR2 (germline): SGDLS, YYNGEE. V was cut by 0 bases and J by 4 bases, with 13 bases left in between. The CDR3 length is 15 residues. CDR3 sequence reads: CASSVEAGTSYGYTF. CDR3 in DNA: TGTGCCAGCAGCGTAGAGGCAGGGACTAGCTATGGCTACACCTTC.

In its sample, this clone was seen a few times. V gene TRBV30 combines with J gene TRBJ1-1, with D perhaps TRBD1 (6 bases). This CDR3 is 13 amino acids long. Germline CDR1 GTSNPN, CDR2 SVGIG (reference sequence). The ends were cut back, 1 base at V and 4 bases at J, with 10 bases in the middle. The CDR3 bases are TGTGCCTGGAGTGCGCAGGGGATCACTGAAGCTTTCTTT. As protein: CAWSAQGITEAFF.

V gene TRBV25-1 combines with J gene TRBJ1-2, with D possibly TRBD1 on 5 matching bases. CDR1 and CDR2 from the germline V gene are MGHDK and SYGVNS. CDR3 length equals 12 residues. V was cut by 2 bases and J by 6 bases, with 7 bases left in between. CDR3 bases: TGTGCCAGCAGTGAAGCGACAGATGGCTACACCTTC. As protein: CASSEATDGYTF.

The genes are TRBV19 and TRBJ1-6, with D possibly being TRBD1 (6 bases). V was trimmed by 4 bases and J by 10 bases, leaving 11 bases between them. CDR3 length equals 13 residues. CDR1 LNHDA and CDR2 SQIVND come from the germline V gene (reference sequence). DNA for the CDR3: TGTGCCAGTAGTACTCAGGGGAGATCACCCCTCCACTTT. It encodes CASSTQGRSPLHF. Together with reference TRBV19 and TRBJ1-6, the CDR3 gives the full variable domain: DGGITQSPKYLFRKEGQNVTLSCEQNLNHDAMYWYRQDPGQGLRLIYYSQIVNDFQKGDIAEGYSVSREKKESFPLTVTSAQKNPTAFYLCASSTQGRSPLHFGNGTRLTVT.